This T cell receptor (beta chain) appears in the sequencing data of a study of shared clonotypes between healthy human individuals. Original processing methods: ImmunoSEQ yielded junction-only sequences lacking quality scores, so filtering differed. Assay: immunoSEQ multiplex PCR; the TCRdb copy retains only in-frame clones and omits some. V and J calls and clone size follow that table, whereas D and trimming were derived from the DNA. The data contain 2.5 million or so clones, roughly 92% of them singletons. This clone occurred a few times. Germline loops: CDR1 SEHNR, CDR2 FQNEAQ (reference sequence). The CDR3 spans 12 residues. Trimming pared 7 bases from V and 3 bases from J, leaving 9 bases between.

The chain links TRBV7-9 to TRBJ1-1; D is unclear. What was sequenced was naive CD4+ T cells sorted from blood. Subset reported: CD45RA+ positively selected. This clonotype was sampled from a man younger than 30 in good health. The CDR3 sequence: CASNSRDTEAFF. For the CDR3, the DNA is TGTGCCAGCAATAGCCGGGACACTGAAGCTTTCTTT.